This T cell receptor (beta chain) was recorded in a study of T cell responses to AZD1222 COVID-19 vaccine. Study-level points and caveats: Two AZD1222 administrations were followed by greater Spike-specific TCR breadth and depth. The study identified only six AZD1222 recipients as seropositive at baseline. The donors showed a predominance of white British ancestry and of females, with possible underestimation of clonal diversity.

The CDR3 totals 16 residues. The V segment lost 4 bases and the J segment 2 bases; nucleotides outside the gene matches: 7. The germline gives CDR1 SGHRS, CDR2 YFSETQ. Second-dose recipients at about 4 or about 12 weeks were treated as one pooled group. Only in-frame clones appear in the TCRdb table, and some are missing; sequencing was by immunoSEQ multiplex PCR. The top ten hold approximately 5.9% of the sample, which has about 150,000 clones, 90% seen once. As for this clone: Its target is not known.

Sample: peripheral blood, taken 28 days after the second AZD1222 dose. V usage is TRBV5-1 and J usage is TRBJ2-1; 9 nucleotides line up with TRBD2. The origin of this receptor is an adult who received the AZD1222 COVID-19 vaccine. In DNA form, the CDR3 reads TGCGCCAGCAGCCACCCGTTAGCGGGAGCCTACAATGAGCAGTTCTTC. Translation gives CASSHPLAGAYNEQFF.